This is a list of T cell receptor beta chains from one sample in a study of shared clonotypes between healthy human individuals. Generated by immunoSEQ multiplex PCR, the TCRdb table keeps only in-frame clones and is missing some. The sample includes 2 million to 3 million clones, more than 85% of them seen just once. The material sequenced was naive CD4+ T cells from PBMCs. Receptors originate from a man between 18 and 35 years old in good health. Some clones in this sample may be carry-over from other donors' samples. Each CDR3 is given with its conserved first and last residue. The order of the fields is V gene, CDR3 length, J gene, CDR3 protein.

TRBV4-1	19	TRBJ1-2	CASSQETGTVGTRSYGYTF
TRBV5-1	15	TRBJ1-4	CASSWNAATNEKLFF
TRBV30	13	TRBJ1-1	CAWSVQGNTEAFF
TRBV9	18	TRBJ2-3	CASSVATGVTGRTDTQYF
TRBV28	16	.	CASSSWTSGKIYEQYF
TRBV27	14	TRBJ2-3	CASSQRAAGDTQYF
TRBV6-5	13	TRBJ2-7	CASSTPGGREQYF
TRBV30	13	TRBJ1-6	CAWSRDTNSPLHF
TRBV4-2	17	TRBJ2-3	CASSQKTQGASGNTQYF
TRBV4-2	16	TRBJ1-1	CASSQDGQGHLSEAFF
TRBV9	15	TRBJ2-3	CASSPPGRSTDTQYF
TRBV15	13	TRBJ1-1	CATSTLRDWVAFF
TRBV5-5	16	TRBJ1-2	CASSPGGTGFDYGYTF
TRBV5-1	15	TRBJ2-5	CASRVAGVLGETQYF
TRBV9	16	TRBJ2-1	CASSVGGYGSYNEQFF
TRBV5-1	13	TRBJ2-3	CASSRDSQDTQYF
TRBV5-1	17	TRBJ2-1	CASSLGGSASSYNEQFF
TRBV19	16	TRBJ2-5	CASSIGGRAGWETQYF
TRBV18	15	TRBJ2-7	CASSASGSPNYEQYF
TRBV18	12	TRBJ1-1	CASSRANTEAFF
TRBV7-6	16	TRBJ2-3	CASSPGLAGPTDTQYF
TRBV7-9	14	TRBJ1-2	CASSASGANYGYTF
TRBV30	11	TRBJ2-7	CAWSVLYEQYF